These T cell receptor beta chains were read from a single sample in a study of T cell responses to AZD1222 COVID-19 vaccine. Data came from immunoSEQ multiplex PCR; TCRdb stores just in-frame clones and leaves some out. The sample carries about 130,000 clones, roughly 87% recorded once. The source material was peripheral blood, sampled on day 0 of AZD1222 vaccination. These receptors were taken from an adult in good health. CDR3s include the opening cysteine and the closing phenylalanine or tryptophan. The D gene is left open where the match is weak. Some rows mark clone size as missing; the rest say once, few, many or name a class of expanded clone.

J gene	V gene	D gene	clone size	CDR3 DNA	CDR3 protein
TRBJ2-5	TRBV7-2	NA	once	TGTGCCAGCAGCTTGGGGAGGCGTGGGGAGACCCAGTACTTC	CASSLGRRGETQYF
TRBJ2-7	TRBV28	NA	NA	TGTGCCAGCAGTCCAAGCTGGAGAGAGCAGTACTTC	CASSPSWREQYF
TRBJ1-4	TRBV30	NA	NA	TGTGCCTGGAAAGCTTCGGGGCCAACTAATGAAAAACTGTTTTTT	CAWKASGPTNEKLFF
TRBJ2-7	TRBV30	NA	NA	TGTGCCTGGCTGACGGGGGCCGAGCAGTACTTC	CAWLTGAEQYF
TRBJ1-1	TRBV5-3	NA	NA	TGTGCCAGAAGCTCCGTCCCTGGGGGCGATGAGAACACTGAAGCTTTCTTT	CARSSVPGGDENTEAFF
TRBJ1-5	TRBV5-1	TRBD1	NA	TGCGCCAGCAGCCAAACAGGGGCTTCTGAACAGCCCCAGCATTTT	CASSQTGASEQPQHF
TRBJ2-7	TRBV18	NA	NA	TGTGCCAGCTCACCCTCAGAATTCCCCTACGAGCAGTACTTC	CASSPSEFPYEQYF
TRBJ1-6	TRBV4-1	NA	NA	TGCGCCAGCAGCCAGGGGCTGGGCTCACCCCTCCACTTT	CASSQGLGSPLHF
TRBJ2-7	TRBV7-9	TRBD1	NA	TGTGCCACTGGGACAGAGAACTACGAGCAGTACTTC	CATGTENYEQYF
TRBJ2-3	TRBV6-5	TRBD1	NA	TGTGCCAGCAGCGCGGGACAGGGGGACTCAGATACGCAGTATTTT	CASSAGQGDSDTQYF
TRBJ1-1	TRBV18	NA	NA	TGTGCCAGCTCACCACCGGCGAGTTTGCTTGGGGCTTTCTTT	CASSPPASLLGAFF
TRBJ2-7	TRBV7-9	NA	NA	TGTGCCAGCAGCTTACCACTAGCCTACGAGCAGTACTTC	CASSLPLAYEQYF
TRBJ1-2	TRBV30	NA	NA	TGTGCCTGGAGTTCCACCAGGGACGGACGACACTATGGCTACACCTTC	CAWSSTRDGRHYGYTF
TRBJ2-7	TRBV14	TRBD1	once	TGTGCCAGCAGTCCCGGGACAGGGGGCCTCGAGCAGTACTTC	CASSPGTGGLEQYF
TRBJ1-2	TRBV28	NA	once	TGTGCCAGCAGTACGACTTGGACAAGCACCTATGGCTACACCTTC	CASSTTWTSTYGYTF
TRBJ1-2	TRBV6-2/TRBV6-3	TRBD1	NA	TGTGCCAGCAGTGACCCGGGACAGGGGACGATTGGCTACACCTTC	CASSDPGQGTIGYTF
TRBJ2-5	TRBV5-4	NA	NA	TGTGCCAGCAGCTTGAAGGAGACCCAGTACTTC	CASSLKETQYF
TRBJ1-2	TRBV5-1	NA	NA	TGCGCCAGCAGCTTCGCAGGGAATGGCTACACCTTC	CASSFAGNGYTF